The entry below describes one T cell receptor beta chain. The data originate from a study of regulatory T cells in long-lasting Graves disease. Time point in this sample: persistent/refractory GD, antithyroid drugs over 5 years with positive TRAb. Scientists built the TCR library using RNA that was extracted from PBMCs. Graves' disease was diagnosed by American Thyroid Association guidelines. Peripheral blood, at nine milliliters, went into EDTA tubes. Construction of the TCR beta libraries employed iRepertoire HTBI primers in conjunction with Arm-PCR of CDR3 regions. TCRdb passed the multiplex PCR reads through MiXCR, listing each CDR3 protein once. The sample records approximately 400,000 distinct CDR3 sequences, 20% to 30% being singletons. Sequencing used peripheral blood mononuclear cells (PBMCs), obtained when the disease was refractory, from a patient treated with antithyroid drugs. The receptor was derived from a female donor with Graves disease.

CDR3 protein: CASSQITGPTGDGYTF. CDR3 DNA sequence: TGCGCCAGCAGCCAGATAACAGGGCCCACCGGAGATGGCTACACCTTC. V and J are TRBV4-1 and TRBJ1-2; the D gene is possibly TRBD1 (6 bases). Per the germline V gene, CDR1 is MGHRA and CDR2 is YSYEKL. V lost 3 bases to trimming and J lost 6 bases, with 20 bases between them. The CDR3 sequence is 16 residues long.